The following is a TCR beta chain sequence with its context. Its antigen is unidentified. Sequencing used cDNA as its template, made by extracting RNA and reverse transcribing it. Here immunoSEQ multiplex PCR was the method, and the copy in TCRdb shows in-frame clones only, minus some. The sample yields approximately 29,000 clones, approximately 80% seen once. These data come from a study of CD8+ T cells in alopecia areata. Trimming took off 1 base at V and 2 bases at J, with 15 bases between the two ends. The germline gives CDR1 SGHAT, CDR2 FQNNGV. The CDR3 is made up of 16 amino acids. The study's findings and limits: Higher clonality and more expanded CD8+ clones appeared in lesional than normal scalp. Clarity of TCR sharing across patients fell short of that in mice, possibly HLA-related.

Sampling of alopecia areata patients yielded lesional scalp punch biopsies as well as peripheral blood. Researchers picked out CD4+ and CD8+ T cells from PBMCs by sorting. The rearrangement uses TRBV11-2 and TRBJ2-7; possible D gene TRBD1, 5 bases. This clonotype was obtained from a human donor with alopecia areata. Sequenced material: NKG2D-low CD8+ T cells sorted from blood. The CDR3 DNA sequence: TGTGCCAGCAGCTTAGGCTTGTTTTCAGGGCCCTACGAGCAGTACTTC. Amino acids: CASSLGLFSGPYEQYF.